Listed here are 16 T cell receptor beta chains from one sample, sequenced in a study of blood T cell repertoires in COVID-19. Produced via immunoSEQ multiplex PCR; TCRdb's table is partial and in-frame only. The sample has 130,000 or so clones; roughly 80% are singletons. The source material was peripheral blood. These receptors came from a human donor in a cohort sampled during active COVID-19.

This rearrangement joins TRBV5-1 to TRBJ2-5; the D gene is possibly TRBD1 (6 bases). The germline V gene has CDR1 SGHRS and CDR2 YFSETQ. This CDR3 is built from 15 residues. V lost 2 bases and J lost 3, with 14 bases in between. The CDR3 coding sequence is TGCGCCAGCAGCTTTCAGGGGTTGGGTAAAGAGACCCAGTACTTC. Amino acid sequence: CASSFQGLGKETQYF.

The J gene is TRBJ2-1, the V gene TRBV2, with TRBD2 matching over 7 bases. The CDR3 is 14 amino acids. Looked up from germline, CDR1 is SNHLY and CDR2 is FYNNEI. Trimming took 8 bases from V and 7 from J; bases not matched to a gene: 11. The CDR3: CASRGDGGSNEQFF. The CDR3 DNA follows: TGTGCCAGCCGGGGCGACGGGGGGTCGAATGAGCAGTTCTTC.

The chain couples TRBV18 to TRBJ1-2; weak D call: TRBD1 (6 bases). This CDR3 contains 14 residues. Looked up from germline, CDR1 is KGHSH and CDR2 is LQKENI. V was shortened by 4 bases and J by 2 bases, with 11 bases between the two germline ends. The CDR3 DNA is TGTGCCAGCTCACTAGGACAGATCAACTATGGCTACACCTTC. It codes for CASSLGQINYGYTF.

The chain links TRBV18 to TRBJ2-1; D perhaps matches TRBD2 (6 bases). Germline lookup yields CDR1 KGHSH and CDR2 LQKENI. Trimming removed 1 base at V and 8 bases at J, with 15 bases between. The CDR3 is 15 amino acids. The CDR3 coding sequence is TGTGCCAGCTCACCACTAAGTCTGGCGGGGCATGAGCAGTTCTTC. Its translation is CASSPLSLAGHEQFF.

This chain links TRBV4-1 with TRBJ1-3; 11 bases match TRBD1. V lost 4 bases to trimming and J lost 1 base; unmatched junction nucleotides: 18. CDR1 is MGHRA and CDR2 is YSYEKL in the germline V gene. The CDR3 is 21 residues long. CDR3 bases: TGCGCCAGCAGCCTCTACCCCCCTTCCGGGACAGGGGGGATATCTGGAAACACCATATATTTT. Its translation is CASSLYPPSGTGGISGNTIYF.

The V gene is TRBV6-2 or TRBV6-3, the J gene TRBJ1-4, with 8 bases fitting TRBD1. The junction had 7 bases not matched to a gene; V was cut back by 7 bases and J by 6 bases. CDR3 length: 14 residues. Per germline, CDR1 MNHEY and CDR2 SVGEGT. CDR3 in DNA: TGTGCCAGCAACCCCGGGACAGGTTATGAAAAACTGTTTTTT. Translation gives CASNPGTGYEKLFF.

V is TRBV7-2 and J is TRBJ2-7; a weak D match, TRBD1 (6 bases). With 5 bases removed from V and 2 bases from J, the gap between germline ends came to 22 bases. The CDR3 loop spans 17 amino acids. The V gene's germline CDR1 is SGHTA and CDR2 FQGNSA. The DNA of the CDR3 is TGTGCCAGCAGCCCGTCTAGCCGAGGGGGAGTCCCCTACGAGCAGTACTTC. Its protein product is CASSPSSRGGVPYEQYF.

The CDR3 bases are TGTGCCAGCAGTGCCATGGGACTGGACAATCAGCCCCAGCATTTT. Translating it yields CASSAMGLDNQPQHF. This chain links TRBV28 with TRBJ1-5; tentatively, D is TRBD1 (5 bases). The CDR3 has 15 amino acids. Per germline, CDR1 MDHEN and CDR2 SYDVKM. Trimming stripped 5 bases from V and 3 bases from J, with 14 bases between.

The V gene is TRBV2, the J gene TRBJ1-5; the match to TRBD1 covers 8 bases. This CDR3 comprises 16 residues. V was clipped by 6 bases and J by 2 bases; unmatched bases: 9. Germline loops: CDR1 SNHLY, CDR2 FYNNEI. The CDR3 loop is CASRLDRGVGNQPQHF. The DNA of the CDR3 is TGTGCCAGCAGGCTAGACAGGGGTGTGGGCAATCAGCCCCAGCATTTT.

The DNA for the CDR3 is TGCGCCAGCAGCTTGGGTTGGTTCGGTATAGAGCAGTACTTC. Translated, it gives CASSLGWFGIEQYF. The chain uses TRBV5-1 and TRBJ2-7; no reliable D call. V was trimmed by 0 bases and J by 7 bases, leaving 14 bases between them. Germline V gene data show CDR1 as SGHRS and CDR2 as YFSETQ. The CDR3 is 14 residues long.

The chain is built from TRBV5-6 and TRBJ2-7; 7 bases are a match to TRBD1. This CDR3 has 16 residues. The germline CDR1 and CDR2 sequences are SGHDT and YYEEEE. Trimming cost V 1 base and J 0 bases; bases outside gene matches: 7. The CDR3 coding sequence is TGTGCCAGCAGCTTGTCCCCAACAGGGGTCTCCTACGAGCAGTACTTC. Translating gives CASSLSPTGVSYEQYF.

The genes are TRBV10-3 and TRBJ1-3, with D perhaps matching TRBD1 (5 bases). Trimming removed 3 bases from V and 0 bases from J, with 15 bases in between. The CDR3 is 17 amino acids. Germline-derived CDR1 and CDR2 are ENHRY and SYGVKD. CDR3 sequence: CAISEIIAGTSGNTIYF. In DNA, the CDR3 is TGTGCCATCAGTGAAATAATAGCGGGGACCTCTGGAAACACCATATATTTT.

This clone occurred a few times. The chain uses TRBV28 and TRBJ1-1; maybe TRBD1 (5 bases). This CDR3 is built from 14 residues. Per the germline V gene, CDR1 is MDHEN and CDR2 is SYDVKM. Trimming took 5 bases from V and 2 from J, leaving 12 bases between them. The chain's CDR3 is CASSPAGLNTEAFF. CDR3 DNA: TGTGCCAGCAGTCCTGCAGGGCTCAACACTGAAGCTTTCTTT.

The chain is built from TRBV27 and TRBJ1-1; 11 bases line up with TRBD1. The V segment lost 6 bases and the J segment 1 base; nucleotides outside the gene matches: 4. Per the germline V gene, CDR1 is MNHEY and CDR2 is SMNVEV (reference sequence). The CDR3 extends over 15 amino acids. The CDR3 loop reads CASSLGTGGNTEAFF. The DNA for the CDR3 is TGTGCCAGCAGCTTGGGGACAGGGGGGAACACTGAAGCTTTCTTT.

The V gene is TRBV2, the J gene TRBJ1-2; the D is unclear. The germline V gene encodes CDR1 SNHLY and CDR2 FYNNEI. The germline V and J ends were trimmed by 4 bases and 3 bases, with 9 bases remaining between them. The length of the CDR3 is 13 residues. CDR3 loop: CASSVNTYYGYTF. The CDR3 DNA reads as TGTGCCAGCAGTGTGAACACCTACTATGGCTACACCTTC.

The chain uses TRBV9 and TRBJ1-1; D gene unclear. V lost 4 bases to trimming and J lost 3 bases, with 10 bases between them. CDR3 size: 13 residues. The germline CDR1 and CDR2 sequences are SGDLS and YYNGEE. The CDR3 DNA reads TGTGCCAGCAGCCAAGCGGGGTACACTGAAGCTTTCTTT. Translation: CASSQAGYTEAFF.